Reported below is one TCR beta chain. This clone was recorded only once. The specificity of this receptor is unknown. There are no base qualities to consult, and no much larger clone falls within one base. The data are from a study of T cell responses to AZD1222 COVID-19 vaccine (dated by TCRdb to the early 2020s). Background for the entire study: A total of about 240 trial participants underwent TCR sequencing, of whom 200 to 220 received two doses of AZD1222 and some 26 received two doses of the MenACWY control vaccine. Trial participants were enrolled by age into subgroups of 18-55, 56-69 and 70-plus years, and about 150, 27 and 61 TCR-sequenced participants, respectively, were included in these subgroups. Overall study outcomes, separate from this receptor: Most participants were white British and females outnumbered males, and the authors suggested that clonal diversity may have been underestimated. The 56-69-year group was small, and its depth increase did not reach significance, likely because of low power. Vaccine-associated CD4 TCRs spanned the whole spike protein, with dominant responses in regions 160-218 and 743-854. Only five to seven AZD1222 recipients were SARS-CoV-2 seropositive at baseline, limiting conclusions about previously exposed vaccinees. Nearly half of unique spike-specific TCRs reportedly recognized epitopes outside regions mutated in the B.1.351 and B.1.1.7 variants. Because no samples from the day 14 peak response were available, repertoires could be characterized only after the peak T cell response. A significant rise in spike-specific TCR breadth and depth was observed after two AZD1222 doses relative to day 0 and relative to MenACWY recipients.

Trimming takes 3 bases from V and 2 bases from J, and the germline ends sit 17 bases apart. Spanning cysteine to phenylalanine, the CDR3 consists of 16 amino acids. Kept here is only the CDR3 DNA, which spans 48 bases and is read in frame from base 1. CDR1 MGHRA and CDR2 YSYEKL were looked up in the germline V gene. Explained via the paper, the time point label denotes: about 28 days (+/-7) after the second vaccine dose. AZD1222 recipients with second doses at about 4 weeks or about 12 weeks were pooled, because spike-specific TCR depth and breadth did not differ between schedules. Vaccinee samples were obtained from the UK trials COV001 and COV002, which included a single-blind randomized controlled phase 2/3 trial of AZD1222 (ChAdOx1 nCoV-19) in healthy adults. Trial participant PBMC samples were collected at day 0 and day 28 after the second dose for TCRbeta chain sequencing. The CDR3 regions of human TCRbeta chains were subjected to immunosequencing. Per the original workflow: Repertoire TCRs were checked for matches against a reference library of SARS-CoV-2-specific TCRs that had been generated using the MIRA antigen-specificity platform. Breadth was defined as the fraction of unique TCRs that were SARS-CoV-2-associated. Depth was defined as the fraction of total T cells that were SARS-CoV-2-associated. Using the MIRA data, each spike-specific TCR was assigned both to the spike region to which the TCR was reactive and to a CD4 or CD8 class. Log10-transformed breadth and depth values were compared by one-way ANOVA with Sidak's multiple comparisons tests. TCRdb limited this immuneACCESS table to in-frame rearrangements with V and J called. A share of clones is missing; checked studies link under half to unresolved V genes, and the rest is unexplained. V and J calls and clone size follow that table, whereas D and trimming were derived from the DNA. Across this sample there are around 140,000 clones, with about 90% seen only once. The ten largest clones add up to approximately 3.7% of the sample.

The V and J genes are TRBV4-1 and TRBJ2-7; the D gene is not confidently resolved. The origin of this receptor is an adult who received the AZD1222 COVID-19 vaccine. The sequencing here drew on peripheral blood, taken 28 days after the second AZD1222 dose. The CDR3 protein is CASSQDFLGPAYEQYF. The DNA sequence is TGCGCCAGCAGCCAGGATTTTCTCGGGCCCGCCTACGAGCAGTACTTC.